These 2 T cell receptor beta chains were sequenced from one sample in a study of OX40 agonist ivuxolimab in advanced cancers. Clones were sequenced by immunoSEQ multiplex PCR, and TCRdb holds only the in-frame ones, with some missing. Seen here are 17,000 or so clones, less than 90% observed once, and the top ten hold roughly 23%. The input for sequencing was CD4+ or CD8+ T cells sorted from blood, taken in a trial of the OX40 agonist ivuxolimab. The receptors here all came from an adult with an advanced solid tumor such as melanoma, head and neck, liver or kidney cancer.

The chain joins TRBV4-1 to TRBJ2-7; D unresolved. Germline V lookup: CDR1 MGHRA, CDR2 YSYEKL. The CDR3 consists of 14 residues. V dropped 1 base and J dropped 4 bases, with 11 bases sitting between them. CDR3 sequence reads: CASSQVADFYEQYF. CDR3 in DNA: TGCGCCAGCAGCCAAGTTGCAGACTTTTACGAGCAGTACTTC.

The chain joins TRBV6-1 to TRBJ1-3; D unresolved. Germline V gene data show CDR1 as MNHNS and CDR2 as SASEGT. The CDR3 is 11 residues long. V was clipped by 5 bases and J by 7 bases, with 6 bases between them. The chain's CDR3 is CASSPRNTIYF. CDR3 nucleotide sequence: TGTGCCAGCAGTCCCCGCAACACCATATATTTT.